This T cell receptor beta chain was captured in a study of T cell responses to AZD1222 COVID-19 vaccine (dated by TCRdb to the early 2020s). Regarding the research as a whole: AZD1222 recipients given second doses at about 4 weeks or at about 12 weeks were pooled, since spike-specific TCR depth and breadth were not found to differ between the two schedules. A total of approximately 250 trial participants underwent TCR sequencing, of whom about 210 had received two doses of AZD1222 and approximately 26 had received two doses of the MenACWY control vaccine. Trial participants were enrolled into age subgroups of 18-55, 56-69 and 70-plus years, which contained roughly 140, 27 and 60 TCR-sequenced participants, respectively. Study-wide conclusions, independent of this receptor: Because no samples from the day 14 peak response were available, repertoires could be characterized only after the peak T cell response. After two AZD1222 doses, both the breadth and the depth of spike-specific TCRs were significantly higher than at day 0 and than in MenACWY recipients. Vaccine-associated CD4 TCRs spanned the whole spike protein, with dominant responses in regions 160-218 and 743-854. Participants were mostly white British and included more females than males, and it was suggested by the authors that clonal diversity may have been underestimated. The 56-69-year group was small, and its depth increase did not reach significance, likely because of low power. Conclusions about previously exposed vaccinees are limited, since just five or six AZD1222 recipients were seropositive for SARS-CoV-2 at baseline. Reportedly, close to half of the unique spike-specific TCRs recognized epitopes lying outside the regions that are mutated in the B.1.351 and B.1.1.7 variants.

On this clone itself: No cognate antigen has been identified for it. No base qualities exist here, and no much larger clone lies one base off it.

The CDR3 regions of human TCRbeta chains were analyzed by immunosequencing. The source study handled its data this way. Repertoire TCRs were matched against a reference library of SARS-CoV-2-specific TCRs generated with the MIRA antigen-specificity platform. Breadth meant the fraction of unique TCRs that were SARS-CoV-2-associated, whereas depth meant the fraction of total T cells that were SARS-CoV-2-associated. Using the MIRA data, each spike-specific TCR was assigned both to the spike region to which the TCR was reactive and to a CD4 or CD8 class. Log10-transformed breadth and depth values were compared by one-way ANOVA with Sidak's multiple comparisons tests. TCRdb holds this immuneACCESS table with in-frame rearrangements only. Some clones are missing; in checked studies, unresolved V genes explain under half, and the rest has no known cause. The DNA was the basis for D and trimming; V, J and clone size are from that table. This sample has 110,000 or so clones in its table, and more than 75% of those were observed once. 9.5% to 15% of the sample rests with the top ten.

Including the terminal cysteine and phenylalanine, the CDR3 comprises 17 residues. CDR3 DNA only is kept here, 51 bases in frame from base 1. CDR1 and CDR2 are drawn from the germline V gene: SGHAT, FQNNGV. Trimming costs V 7 bases and J 6 bases, and their ends lie 27 bases apart. Sample time point, as interpreted from the label and publication: baseline before first vaccination. Vaccinee samples came from UK trials COV001 and COV002, including a single-blind randomized controlled phase 2/3 trial of AZD1222 (ChAdOx1 nCoV-19) in healthy adults. For TCRbeta chain sequencing, PBMC samples were collected from trial participants at day 0 and at day 28 after the second dose.

This receptor was identified in an adult in good health. The chain is made from TRBV11-2 and TRBJ1-2, with TRBD1 tentatively as D gene (6 bases match). This material consisted of peripheral blood, taken on day 0 of AZD1222 vaccination. The CDR3 protein sequence reads: CASTPIRTEAGLHGYTF. The DNA sequence is TGTGCCAGCACACCAATCCGGACAGAAGCAGGTTTACATGGCTACACCTTC.